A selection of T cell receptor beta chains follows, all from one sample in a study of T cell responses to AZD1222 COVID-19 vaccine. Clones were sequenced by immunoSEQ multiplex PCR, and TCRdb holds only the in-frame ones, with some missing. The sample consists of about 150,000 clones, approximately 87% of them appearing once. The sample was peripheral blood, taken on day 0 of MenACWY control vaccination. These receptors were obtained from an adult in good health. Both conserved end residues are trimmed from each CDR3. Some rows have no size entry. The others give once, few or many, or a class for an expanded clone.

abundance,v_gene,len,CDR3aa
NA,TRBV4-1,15,ASSQDMVVSSTDTQY
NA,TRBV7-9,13,ASSHQGTANYGYT
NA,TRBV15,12,ATSRGGDSYEQY
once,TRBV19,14,ASIGPRTGRSWGYT
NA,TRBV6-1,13,ASSDMDRPNTEAF
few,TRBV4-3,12,ASSQERGGYEQF
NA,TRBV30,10,AWNEGVYGYT
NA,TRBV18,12,ASSLGTSNYGYT
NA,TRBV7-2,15,ASSLGQGYLGNQPQH
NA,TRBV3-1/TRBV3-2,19,ASSQVGISRTDPKISYEQY
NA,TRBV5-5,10,ASSLTGGEQY
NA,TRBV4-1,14,ASSQLGLAGQETQY